A single sample gave rise to the 23 T cell receptor beta chains below, sequenced in a study of shared clonotypes between healthy human individuals. Terminally differentiated effector memory CD45RA+ cells were excluded by CCR7 positive selection of CD45RO-negative cells. Here immunoSEQ multiplex PCR was the method, and the copy in TCRdb shows in-frame clones only, minus some. Among about 2 million clones listed, about 95% were seen once. The sample comprised naive CD8+ T cells sorted from blood. These receptors all come from a young man in good health.

This clone was seen only once. Other DNA sequences in the same sample also yield this CDR3. The genes are TRBV13 and TRBJ2-7, with D perhaps TRBD1 or TRBD2 (5 bases each). In germline, CDR1 is PRHDT, CDR2 FYEKMQ (reference sequence). This CDR3 comprises 13 residues. V dropped 4 bases and J dropped 2 bases, with 9 bases sitting between them. DNA of the CDR3: TGTGCCAGCAGCTCCGGGACGGCCTACGAGCAGTACTTC. Its protein product is CASSSGTAYEQYF.

This rearrangement joins TRBV13 to TRBJ2-5; the match to TRBD1 covers 11 bases. Germline-derived CDR1 and CDR2 are PRHDT and FYEKMQ (reference sequence). Trimming removed 0 bases from V and 5 bases from J; junction bases left unmatched: 5. This CDR3 is built from 16 residues. The CDR3 DNA reads as TGTGCCAGCAGCTTAGGGGGACAGGGGGTATTGGAGACCCAGTACTTC. This translates into CASSLGGQGVLETQYF.

This clone was detected only once. The chain combines TRBV10-1 with TRBJ2-5; D is undetermined. Germline CDR1 and CDR2: WNHNN and SYGVQD (reference sequence). Trimming stripped 0 bases from V and 3 bases from J, with 8 bases between. The CDR3 contains 14 residues. The CDR3 loop reads CASSESSREETQYF. The CDR3 bases are TGCGCCAGCAGTGAGTCGTCTAGGGAAGAGACCCAGTACTTC.

This chain links TRBV6-6 with TRBJ1-5; a possible D gene is TRBD1 (6 bases). V gave up 5 bases and J gave up 0 bases, with 14 bases separating them. This CDR3 contains 16 residues. The germline CDR1 and CDR2 sequences are MNHNY and SVGAGI (reference sequence). In DNA form, the CDR3 reads TGTGCCAGCAGTCCATGGTCGGACAGTAGCAATCAGCCCCAGCATTTT. Its protein product is CASSPWSDSSNQPQHF.

The chain uses TRBV4-3 and TRBJ2-2; a weak D match, TRBD1 (6 bases). This CDR3 has 14 residues. The germline CDR1 and CDR2 sequences are LGHNA and YSLEER. V gave up 6 bases and J gave up 1 base, with 9 bases separating them. CDR3 sequence reads: CASSWTENTGELFF. The CDR3 region has the DNA TGCGCCAGCAGTTGGACAGAGAACACCGGGGAGCTGTTTTTT.

The J gene is TRBJ1-2, the V gene TRBV20-1, with D maybe TRBD1 (5 bases). Trimming removed 1 base at V and 6 bases at J, with 6 bases between. The CDR3 is 11 amino acids. Germline-derived CDR1 and CDR2 are DFQATT and SNEGSKA (reference sequence). DNA of the CDR3: TGCAGTGCTAGAGTGGGGGATGGCTACACCTTC. Residues: CSARVGDGYTF.

This clone was seen once. This chain connects TRBV15 to TRBJ2-5; D not resolved. The CDR3 has 13 residues. Germline V lookup: CDR1 LNHNV, CDR2 YYDKDF (reference sequence). V was shortened by 5 bases and J by 5 bases, with 12 bases between the two germline ends. The CDR3 region has the DNA TGTGCCACCAGCTCCGAACCGGGCGAGACCCAGTACTTC. The encoded protein is CATSSEPGETQYF. The full variable domain, its missing parts supplied by reference TRBV15 and TRBJ2-5, is DAMVIQNPRYQVTQFGKPVTLSCSQTLNHNVMYWYQQKSSQAPKLLFHYYDKDFNNEADTPDNFQSRRPNTSFCFLDIRSPGLGDTAMYLCATSSEPGETQYFGPGTRLLVL.

This sequence joins TRBV5-4 and TRBJ2-7; 8 bases line up with TRBD1. Germline CDR1 and CDR2: SGHNT and YYREEE (reference sequence). Trimming took 3 bases from V and 5 from J; bases not matched to a gene: 13. The CDR3 is made up of 16 amino acids. For the CDR3, the DNA is TGTGCCAGCAGCTCGAGCAGGGGGCACGGGGACGACGAGCAGTACTTC. This sequence encodes CASSSSRGHGDDEQYF.

The chain recombines TRBV4-3 with TRBJ2-2, with 8 bases aligning to TRBD1. This CDR3 has 15 residues. The germline gives CDR1 LGHNA, CDR2 YSLEER. Trimming took 1 base from V and 4 from J; bases not matched to a gene: 2. Here the CDR3 DNA reads TGCGCCAGCAGCCAAGGGACAGGGTTCACCGGGGAGCTGTTTTTT. As protein: CASSQGTGFTGELFF.

This clone was picked up one time. The chain employs TRBV11-2 and TRBJ2-7; D is possibly TRBD2 (5 bases). In germline, CDR1 is SGHAT, CDR2 FQNNGV. CDR3 size: 13 residues. The germline V and J ends were trimmed by 6 bases and 7 bases, with 16 bases remaining between them. CDR3 DNA sequence: TGTGCCAGCAGTCTAGCCCTATCAGATGAGCAGTACTTC. It encodes CASSLALSDEQYF.

This clone was observed once. This specimen includes other DNA sequences encoding the same CDR3. The chain has TRBV6-5 and TRBJ2-1, with no clear D. Germline CDR1 reads MNHEY; CDR2 reads SVGAGI. The V end lost 0 bases, the J end lost 6 bases, and 6 bases lay between the germline ends. The CDR3 sequence is 13 residues long. CDR3 region: CASSYSASNEQFF. CDR3 in DNA: TGTGCCAGCAGTTACTCGGCCAGCAATGAGCAGTTCTTC.

As regards this clone: This specimen includes other DNA sequences encoding the same CDR3. The rearrangement joins TRBV5-4 to TRBJ2-7; weak D call: TRBD1 (5 bases). CDR3 size: 13 residues. Deletions cut 5 bases from V and 0 bases from J, with 9 bases between. The germline V gene has CDR1 SGHNT and CDR2 YYREEE (reference sequence). The CDR3 loop reads CASSPDSSYEQYF. CDR3 coding DNA: TGTGCCAGCAGTCCAGACAGCTCCTACGAGCAGTACTTC.

The gene calls are TRBV6-5 and TRBJ2-3, with D tentatively TRBD2 (6 bases). This CDR3 contains 15 residues. Trimming removed 2 bases at V and 1 base at J, with 10 bases between. In germline, CDR1 is MNHEY, CDR2 SVGAGI. CDR3 bases: TGTGCCAGCAGTTACGCGGGGTCGGGCACAGATACGCAGTATTTT. Amino acid sequence: CASSYAGSGTDTQYF.

The gene calls are TRBV13 and TRBJ1-1; no clear D gene. The germline V and J ends were trimmed by 2 bases and 0 bases, with 13 bases remaining between them. Per germline, CDR1 PRHDT and CDR2 FYEKMQ (reference sequence). The length of the CDR3 is 16 residues. The CDR3 is CASSLQVGLLNTEAFF. CDR3 DNA sequence: TGTGCCAGCAGCTTACAGGTTGGACTTTTGAACACTGAAGCTTTCTTT.

The chain combines TRBV6-5 with TRBJ1-3; the D is unclear. The CDR3 contains 15 residues. The V gene lost 2 bases and the J gene lost 0 bases, with 8 bases spanning the gap. In germline, CDR1 is MNHEY, CDR2 SVGAGI. The CDR3 region has the DNA TGTGCCAGCAGTTACGGACTGCACTCTGGAAACACCATATATTTT. Translation gives CASSYGLHSGNTIYF.

The CDR3 sequence is CASSPGQLSSYEQYF. CDR3 in DNA: TGCGCCAGCAGCCCCGGACAGCTGAGCTCCTACGAGCAGTACTTC. V is TRBV5-1 and J is TRBJ2-7, with D perhaps matching TRBD1 (6 bases). The germline V gene encodes CDR1 SGHRS and CDR2 YFSETQ. The CDR3 length is 15 residues. V was shortened by 4 bases and J by 0 bases, with 14 bases between the two germline ends. Complete variable domain (other parts from reference TRBV5-1 and TRBJ2-7): KAGVTQTPRYLIKTRGQQVTLSCSPISGHRSVSWYQQTPGQGLQFLFEYFSETQRNKGNFPGRFSGRQFSNSRSEMNVSTLELGDSALYLCASSPGQLSSYEQYFGPGTRLTVT.

V and J are TRBV7-9 and TRBJ2-1; 11 bases match TRBD2. The CDR3 has 18 residues. The trim removed 4 bases at V and 5 bases at J, leaving 13 bases unmatched. Per the germline V gene, CDR1 is SEHNR and CDR2 is FQNEAQ (reference sequence). This chain's CDR3 is CASSSSYLAGGLNNEQFF. The CDR3 bases are TGTGCCAGCAGCTCGTCCTACTTAGCGGGAGGGCTGAACAATGAGCAGTTCTTC.

The chain links TRBV19 to TRBJ2-7; D unclear. The CDR3 consists of 15 residues. Trimming left V 2 bases short and J 3 bases short, with 14 bases between. In germline, CDR1 is LNHDA, CDR2 SQIVND (reference sequence). Here the CDR3 reads CASSIKERPHYEQYF. The DNA of the CDR3 is TGTGCCAGTAGTATAAAGGAGCGTCCCCACTACGAGCAGTACTTC.

V is TRBV13 and J is TRBJ2-7, with 8 bases fitting TRBD2. V lost 2 bases and J lost 3; bases outside the gene matches: 3. This CDR3 contains 14 residues. Germline CDR1 PRHDT, CDR2 FYEKMQ (reference sequence). This CDR3 is CASSLLGGDYEQYF. The CDR3 DNA reads TGTGCCAGCAGCTTACTCGGGGGGGACTACGAGCAGTACTTC.

As to this clone: The sample carries other DNA sequences with the same CDR3. This sequence joins TRBV6-6 and TRBJ2-7; no firm D call. Per germline, CDR1 MNHNY and CDR2 SVGAGI (reference sequence). V lost 2 bases, J lost 2 bases, and 7 bases lay in between. This CDR3 comprises 13 residues. CDR3 coding DNA: TGTGCCAGCAGTTACGGCAGTACCTACGAGCAGTACTTC. This codes for CASSYGSTYEQYF.

V is TRBV7-8 and J is TRBJ1-4; possible D gene TRBD1, 6 bases. V lost 5 bases to trimming and J lost 8 bases, with 12 bases between them. CDR1 and CDR2 (germline): SGHVS, FQNEAQ. CDR3 size: 13 residues. The CDR3: CASSRAGVEKLFF. The CDR3 nucleotides read TGTGCCAGCAGCCGGGCAGGGGTCGAAAAACTGTTTTTT. Based on the CDR3 plus reference TRBV7-8 and TRBJ1-4, the full variable domain is GAGVSQSPRYKVAKRGQDVALRCDPISGHVSLFWYQQALGQGPEFLTYFQNEAQLDKSGLPSDRFFAERPEGSVSTLKIQRTQQEDSAVYLCASSRAGVEKLFFGSGTQLSVL.

V gene TRBV19 combines with J gene TRBJ2-7; D tentatively reads TRBD1 or TRBD2 (6 bases each). V was trimmed by 0 bases and J by 0 bases, leaving 9 bases between them. CDR3 size: 15 residues. Germline V gene data show CDR1 as LNHDA and CDR2 as SQIVND (reference sequence). CDR3 sequence (DNA): TGTGCCAGTAGTATAGACGGGGGCGACTCCTACGAGCAGTACTTC. Encoded protein: CASSIDGGDSYEQYF.

This chain connects TRBV4-1 to TRBJ2-1; 8 positions agree with TRBD2. This CDR3 has 16 residues. V lost 4 bases, J lost 3 bases, and 8 bases stayed unmatched. Looked up from germline, CDR1 is MGHRA and CDR2 is YSYEKL. The CDR3 DNA is TGCGCCAGCAGCCTACAGGCGGGGGGCGACTACAATGAGCAGTTCTTC. Protein sequence: CASSLQAGGDYNEQFF.